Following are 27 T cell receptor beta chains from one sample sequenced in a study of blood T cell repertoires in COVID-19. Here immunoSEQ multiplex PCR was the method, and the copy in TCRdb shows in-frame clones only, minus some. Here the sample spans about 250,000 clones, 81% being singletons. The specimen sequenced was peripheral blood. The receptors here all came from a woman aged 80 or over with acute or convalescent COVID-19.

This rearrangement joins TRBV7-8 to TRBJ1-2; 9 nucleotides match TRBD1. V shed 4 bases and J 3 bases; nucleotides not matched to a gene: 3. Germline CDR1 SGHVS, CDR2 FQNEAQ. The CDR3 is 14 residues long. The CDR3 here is CASSSDRGDYGYTF. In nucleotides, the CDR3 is TGTGCCAGCAGCTCCGACAGGGGGGACTATGGCTACACCTTC. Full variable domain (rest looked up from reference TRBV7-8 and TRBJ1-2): GAGVSQSPRYKVAKRGQDVALRCDPISGHVSLFWYQQALGQGPEFLTYFQNEAQLDKSGLPSDRFFAERPEGSVSTLKIQRTQQEDSAVYLCASSSDRGDYGYTFGSGTRLTVV.

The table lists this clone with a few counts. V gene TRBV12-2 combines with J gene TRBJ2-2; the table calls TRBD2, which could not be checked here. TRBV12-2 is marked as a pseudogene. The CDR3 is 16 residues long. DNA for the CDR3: TGTGCAAGTCGCTTAGCGCCCCTACCGCATCTGGGGGAGCTGTTTTTT. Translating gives CASRLAPLPHLGELFF.

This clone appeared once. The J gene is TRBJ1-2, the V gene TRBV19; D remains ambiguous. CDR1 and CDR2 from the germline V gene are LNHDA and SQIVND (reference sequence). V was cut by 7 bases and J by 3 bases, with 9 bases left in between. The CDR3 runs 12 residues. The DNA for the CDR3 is TGTGCCAGTACCGAGCGTCACTATGGCTACACCTTC. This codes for CASTERHYGYTF.

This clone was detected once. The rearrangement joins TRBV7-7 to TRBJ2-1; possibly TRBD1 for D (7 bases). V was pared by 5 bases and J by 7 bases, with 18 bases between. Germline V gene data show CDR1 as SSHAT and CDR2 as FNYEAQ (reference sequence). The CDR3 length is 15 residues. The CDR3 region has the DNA TGTGCCAGCAGCCCGCAGGGGGGTGTAGGGAATGAGCAGTTCTTC. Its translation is CASSPQGGVGNEQFF.

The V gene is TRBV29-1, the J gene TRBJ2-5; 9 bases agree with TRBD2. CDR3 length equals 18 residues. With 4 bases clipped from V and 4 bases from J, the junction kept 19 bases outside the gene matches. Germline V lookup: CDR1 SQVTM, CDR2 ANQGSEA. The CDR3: CSVAVNSGGTAVGETQYF. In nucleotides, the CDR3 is TGCAGCGTTGCGGTTAATAGCGGGGGAACAGCCGTGGGAGAGACCCAGTACTTC. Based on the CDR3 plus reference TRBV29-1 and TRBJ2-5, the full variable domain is SAVISQKPSRDICQRGTSLTIQCQVDSQVTMMFWYRQQPGQSLTLIATANQGSEATYESGFVIDKFPISRPNLTFSTLTVSNMSPEDSSIYLCSVAVNSGGTAVGETQYFGPGTRLLVL.

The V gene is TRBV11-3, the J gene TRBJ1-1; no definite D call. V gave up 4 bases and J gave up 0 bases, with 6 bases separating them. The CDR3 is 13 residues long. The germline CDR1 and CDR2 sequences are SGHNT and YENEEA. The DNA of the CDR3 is TGTGCCAGCAGCTCAAAGCTGAACACTGAAGCTTTCTTT. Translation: CASSSKLNTEAFF. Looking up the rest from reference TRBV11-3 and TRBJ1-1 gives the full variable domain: EAGVVQSPRYKIIEKKQPVAFWCNPISGHNTLYWYLQNLGQGPELLIRYENEEAVDDSQLPKDRFSAERLKGVDSTLKIQPAELGDSAVYLCASSSKLNTEAFFGQGTRLTVV.

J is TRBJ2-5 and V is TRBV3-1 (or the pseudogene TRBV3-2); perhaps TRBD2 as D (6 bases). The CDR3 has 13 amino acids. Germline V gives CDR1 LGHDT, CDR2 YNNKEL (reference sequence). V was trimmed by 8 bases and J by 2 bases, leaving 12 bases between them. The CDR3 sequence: CASVRGGQETQYF. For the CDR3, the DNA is TGTGCCAGCGTTCGTGGGGGGCAAGAGACCCAGTACTTC.

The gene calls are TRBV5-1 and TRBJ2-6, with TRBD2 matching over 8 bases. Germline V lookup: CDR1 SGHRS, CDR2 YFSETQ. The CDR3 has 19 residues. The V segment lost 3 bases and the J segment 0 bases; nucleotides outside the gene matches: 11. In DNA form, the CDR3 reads TGCGCCAGCAGCTCCTGGACTAGCCGGAGTAGCTCTGGGGCCAACGTCCTGACTTTC. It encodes CASSSWTSRSSSGANVLTF.

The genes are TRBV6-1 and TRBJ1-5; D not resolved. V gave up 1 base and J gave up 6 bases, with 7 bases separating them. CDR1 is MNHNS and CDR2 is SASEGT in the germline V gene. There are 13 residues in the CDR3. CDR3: CASSEGEAQPQHF. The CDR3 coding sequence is TGTGCCAGCAGTGAAGGTGAGGCTCAGCCCCAGCATTTT.

CDR3 in amino acids: CASSQGQNSGNTIYF. CDR3 nucleotides: TGTGCCAGCAGCCAAGGACAGAATTCTGGAAACACCATATATTTT. V gene TRBV4-2 combines with J gene TRBJ1-3, with D perhaps TRBD1 (5 bases). V lost 1 base and J lost 1, with 8 bases in between. Germline loops: CDR1 LGHNA, CDR2 YNFKEQ. The CDR3 is 15 residues long.

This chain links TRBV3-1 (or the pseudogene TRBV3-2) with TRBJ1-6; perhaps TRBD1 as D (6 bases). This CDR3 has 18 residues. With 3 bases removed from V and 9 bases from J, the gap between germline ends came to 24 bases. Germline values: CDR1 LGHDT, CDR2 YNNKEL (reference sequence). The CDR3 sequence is CASSQHITGTFGSSPLHF. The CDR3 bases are TGTGCCAGCAGCCAGCACATAACAGGGACATTCGGTAGTTCACCCCTCCACTTT.

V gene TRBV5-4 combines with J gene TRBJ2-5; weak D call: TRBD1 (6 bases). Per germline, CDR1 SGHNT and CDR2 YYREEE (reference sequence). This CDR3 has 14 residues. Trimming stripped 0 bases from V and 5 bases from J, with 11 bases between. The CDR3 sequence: CASSLAPGEETQYF. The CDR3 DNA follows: TGTGCCAGCAGCTTGGCCCCAGGGGAGGAGACCCAGTACTTC.

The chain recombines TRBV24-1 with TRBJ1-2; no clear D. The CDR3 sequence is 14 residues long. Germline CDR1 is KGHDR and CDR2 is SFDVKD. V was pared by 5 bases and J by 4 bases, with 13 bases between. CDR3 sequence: CATSAAEGFYGYTF. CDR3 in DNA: TGTGCCACCAGTGCGGCCGAGGGCTTCTATGGCTACACCTTC.

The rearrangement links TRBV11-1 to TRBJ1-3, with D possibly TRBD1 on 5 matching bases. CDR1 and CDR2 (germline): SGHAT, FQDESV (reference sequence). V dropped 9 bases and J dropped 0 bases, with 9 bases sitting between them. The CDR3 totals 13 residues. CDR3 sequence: CASRTSSGNTIYF. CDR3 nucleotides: TGTGCCAGTAGGACAAGCTCTGGAAACACCATATATTTT.

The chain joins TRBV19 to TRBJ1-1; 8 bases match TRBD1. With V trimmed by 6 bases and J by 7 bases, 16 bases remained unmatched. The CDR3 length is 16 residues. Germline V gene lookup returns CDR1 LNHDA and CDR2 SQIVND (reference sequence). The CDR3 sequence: CASRTPGTGGSSEAFF. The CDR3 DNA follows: TGTGCCAGTAGGACCCCCGGGACAGGAGGGTCAAGTGAAGCTTTCTTT.

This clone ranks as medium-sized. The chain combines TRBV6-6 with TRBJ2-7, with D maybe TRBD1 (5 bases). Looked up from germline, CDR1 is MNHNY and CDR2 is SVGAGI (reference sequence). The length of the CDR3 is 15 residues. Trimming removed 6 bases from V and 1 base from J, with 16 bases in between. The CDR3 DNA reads TGTGCCAGCAGCCACGGTCAGGGATTTTCCTACGAGCAGTACTTC. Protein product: CASSHGQGFSYEQYF.

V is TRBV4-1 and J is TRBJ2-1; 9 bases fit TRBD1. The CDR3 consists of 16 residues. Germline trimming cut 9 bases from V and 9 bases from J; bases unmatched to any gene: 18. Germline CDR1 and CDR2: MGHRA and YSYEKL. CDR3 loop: CASSSERDRESSEQFF. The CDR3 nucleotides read TGCGCCAGTAGCTCAGAGCGGGACAGGGAAAGCAGTGAGCAGTTCTTC.

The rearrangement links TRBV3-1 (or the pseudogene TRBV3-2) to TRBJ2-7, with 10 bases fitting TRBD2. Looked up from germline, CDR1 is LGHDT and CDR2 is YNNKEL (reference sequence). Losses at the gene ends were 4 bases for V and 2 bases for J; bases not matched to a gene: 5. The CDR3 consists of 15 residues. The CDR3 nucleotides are TGTGCCAGCAGCCGGACTAGCGGTGACACCTACGAGCAGTACTTC. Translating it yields CASSRTSGDTYEQYF.

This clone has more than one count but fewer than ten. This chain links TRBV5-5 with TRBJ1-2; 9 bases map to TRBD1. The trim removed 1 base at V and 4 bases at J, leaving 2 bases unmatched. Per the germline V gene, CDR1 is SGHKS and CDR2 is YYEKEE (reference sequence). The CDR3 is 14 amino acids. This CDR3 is CASSLTGGLYGYTF. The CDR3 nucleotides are TGTGCCAGCAGCTTGACAGGGGGCCTCTATGGCTACACCTTC. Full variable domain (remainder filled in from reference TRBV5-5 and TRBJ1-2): DAGVTQSPTHLIKTRGQQVTLRCSPISGHKSVSWYQQVLGQGPQFIFQYYEKEERGRGNFPDRFSARQFPNYSSELNVNALLLGDSALYLCASSLTGGLYGYTFGSGTRLTVV.

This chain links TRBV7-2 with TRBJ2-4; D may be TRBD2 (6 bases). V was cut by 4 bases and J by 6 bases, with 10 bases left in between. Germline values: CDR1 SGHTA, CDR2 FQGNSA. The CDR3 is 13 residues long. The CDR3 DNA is TGTGCCAGCAGCTCGACTAGTTTAAACATTCAGTACTTC. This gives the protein CASSSTSLNIQYF.

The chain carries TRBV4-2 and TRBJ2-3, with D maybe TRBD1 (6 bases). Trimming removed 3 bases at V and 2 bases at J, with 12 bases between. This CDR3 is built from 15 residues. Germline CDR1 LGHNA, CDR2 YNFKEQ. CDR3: CASSQDSLSTDTQYF. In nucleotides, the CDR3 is TGTGCCAGCAGCCAGGACAGTCTATCCACAGATACGCAGTATTTT.

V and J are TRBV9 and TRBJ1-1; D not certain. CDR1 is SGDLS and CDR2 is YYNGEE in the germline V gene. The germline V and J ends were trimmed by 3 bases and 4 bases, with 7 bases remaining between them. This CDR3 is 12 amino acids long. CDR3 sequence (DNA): TGTGCCAGCAGCGCCCGGGGCACTGAAGCTTTCTTT. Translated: CASSARGTEAFF.

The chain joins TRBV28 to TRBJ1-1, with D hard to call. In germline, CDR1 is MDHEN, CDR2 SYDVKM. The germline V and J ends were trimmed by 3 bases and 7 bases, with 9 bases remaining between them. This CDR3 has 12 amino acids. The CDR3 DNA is TGTGCCAGCAGTTTTAGAGTTGGTGAAGCTTTCTTT. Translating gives CASSFRVGEAFF.

The CDR3 coding sequence is TGTGCCAGCAGCCGTGACAGGGCGGGGGGCTACACCTTC. As protein: CASSRDRAGGYTF. The chain is built from TRBV3-1 (or the pseudogene TRBV3-2) and TRBJ1-2; TRBD1 matches at 7 bases. CDR3 size: 13 residues. Germline CDR1 reads LGHDT; CDR2 reads YNNKEL (reference sequence). V was pared by 4 bases and J by 8 bases, with 7 bases of the junction left unmatched.

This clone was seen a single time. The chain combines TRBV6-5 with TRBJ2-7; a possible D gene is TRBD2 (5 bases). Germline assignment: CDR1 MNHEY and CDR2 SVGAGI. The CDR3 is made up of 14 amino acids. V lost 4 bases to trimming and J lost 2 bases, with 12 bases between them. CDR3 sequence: CASSSDWAAYEQYF. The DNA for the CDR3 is TGTGCCAGCAGTTCGGACTGGGCGGCCTACGAGCAGTACTTC.

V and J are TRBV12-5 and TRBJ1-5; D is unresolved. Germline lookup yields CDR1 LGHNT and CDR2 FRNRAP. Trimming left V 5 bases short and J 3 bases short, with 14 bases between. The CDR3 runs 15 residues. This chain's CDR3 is CASGHSTGYNQPQHF. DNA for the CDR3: TGTGCTAGTGGTCATTCAACGGGATACAATCAGCCCCAGCATTTT.

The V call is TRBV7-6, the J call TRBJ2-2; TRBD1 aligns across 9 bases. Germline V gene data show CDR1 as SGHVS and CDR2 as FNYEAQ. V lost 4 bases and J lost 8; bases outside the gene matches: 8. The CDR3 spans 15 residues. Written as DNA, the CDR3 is TGTGCCAGCAGCTCGGTGGGACAGGGAATAGGGGAGCTGTTTTTT. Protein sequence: CASSSVGQGIGELFF.